Listed below are T cell receptor beta chains from one sample, sequenced in a study of control samples from healthy donors and cancer patients. TCRdb's table, derived via immunoSEQ multiplex PCR, lists solely in-frame clones and lacks some. Seen here are more than 100,000 clones, roughly 90% observed once, and the top ten hold 7.8%. The material sequenced was blood. The receptor set was obtained from a woman between 18 and 30 years old in good health. Each CDR3 is given without its conserved first and last residue. The D gene is left open where the match is weak.

V	J	D	CDR3
TRBV28	TRBJ2-2	NA	ASSVSGLAGELF
TRBV9	TRBJ1-1	TRBD1	ASSVAGGNTEAF
TRBV15	TRBJ1-5	NA	ATSSTRNRQNSNQPQH
TRBV7-2	TRBJ2-7	NA	ASSPSYEQY
TRBV19	TRBJ1-2	NA	ASNPGVNYGYT
TRBV9	TRBJ2-2	NA	ASSGERSGELF
TRBV7-8	TRBJ2-1	NA	ASSSGLTSYNEQF
TRBV3-1/TRBV3-2	TRBJ1-5	NA	ASSQQSRDVHQPQH
TRBV3-1/TRBV3-2	TRBJ2-1	NA	ASSPLYYNEQF
TRBV11-2	TRBJ2-7	NA	ASRFFGDISYEQY
TRBV7-8	TRBJ1-1	NA	ASSQGLGNTEAF
TRBV4-3	TRBJ2-2	NA	ASSLVPGAEPGELF
TRBV21-1	TRBJ2-1	NA	ASSIRLAGDNEQF
TRBV27	TRBJ2-7	NA	ASSPPERVTYEQY
TRBV4-3	TRBJ2-3	NA	ASSQGSRGRNTDTQY
TRBV12-3/TRBV12-4	TRBJ2-3	NA	TSSLRGADTQY
TRBV29-1	TRBJ1-4	NA	SVRLNEKLF
TRBV24-1	TRBJ2-3	NA	ATSGALSTDTQY
TRBV19	TRBJ2-5	NA	ASSGGAVETQY
TRBV6-5	TRBJ1-2	TRBD1	ASSYSGGQAIGGYT
TRBV3-1/TRBV3-2	TRBJ2-1	TRBD2	ASSHYQRGSYNEQF
TRBV30	TRBJ2-1	TRBD2	AWSEGFGLAGESF
TRBV2	TRBJ2-5	NA	ASAYQETQY
TRBV4-2	TRBJ1-1	TRBD1	ASSQGRPGTADTEAF
TRBV4-3	TRBJ2-7	TRBD2	ASSQGTSGSLDEQY
TRBV7-2	TRBJ2-5	NA	ASSSQIQETQY